Given below is one T cell receptor (beta chain) in context. The antigen is undetermined. Clones were sequenced by immunoSEQ multiplex PCR, and TCRdb holds only the in-frame ones, with some missing. Of roughly 2.6 million clones listed, 85% to 95% are singletons. These data originate in a study of shared clonotypes between healthy human individuals. In the CD4+ fraction, cells were divided into CD45RA+ naive and CD45RA-negative memory subsets. Notes on the study in general: Relative to memory subsets, naive subsets generally showed larger estimated richness. For naive CD4 cells, roughly 5.5% of clonotypes were shared across a handful of donors.

The sequenced sample was naive CD4+ T cells sorted from blood. This sample's subset: CD45RA+ positively selected. The clonotype originates from a man aged 18 to 30 in good health.

The DNA for the CDR3 is TGCAGCGTTCTCCCGACGAACACTGAAGCTTTCTTT. Its protein product is CSVLPTNTEAFF. The V call is TRBV29-1, the J call TRBJ1-1; D is undetermined. This CDR3 comprises 12 residues. V was trimmed by 5 bases and J by 1 base, leaving 8 bases between them. The germline V gene encodes CDR1 SQVTM and CDR2 ANQGSEA.